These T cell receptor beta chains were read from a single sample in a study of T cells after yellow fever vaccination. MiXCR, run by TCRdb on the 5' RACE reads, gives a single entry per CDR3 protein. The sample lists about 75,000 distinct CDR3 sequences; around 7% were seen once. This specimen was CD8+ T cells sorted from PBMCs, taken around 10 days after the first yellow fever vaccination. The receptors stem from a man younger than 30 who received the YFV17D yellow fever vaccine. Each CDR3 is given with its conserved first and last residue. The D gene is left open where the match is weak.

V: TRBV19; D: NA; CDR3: CASRRGNEQYF
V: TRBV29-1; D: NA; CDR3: CSVEDLEYEQYF
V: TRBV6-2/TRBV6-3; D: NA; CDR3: CASSYGGLRYPYTEAFF
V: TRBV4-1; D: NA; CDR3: CASTQEGWGPYNSPLHF
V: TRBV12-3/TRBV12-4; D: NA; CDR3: CASPPGRPLHF
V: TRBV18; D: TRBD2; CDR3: CASSRETAGITDTQYF
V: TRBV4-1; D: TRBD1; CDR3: CASSQAALMDRDLKGYTF
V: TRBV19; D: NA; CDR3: CASRGGGTEAFF
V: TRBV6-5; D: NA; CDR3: CASSSQPLNYGYTF
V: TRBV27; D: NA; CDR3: CASSPGRLVGTQYF
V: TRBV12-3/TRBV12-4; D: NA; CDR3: CASSPSGLTEAFF
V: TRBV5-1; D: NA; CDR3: CASSLTGLEQFF
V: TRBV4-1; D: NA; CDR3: CASSQVGKPPDTQYF
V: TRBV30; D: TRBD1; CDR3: CAAPGQGVRELFF
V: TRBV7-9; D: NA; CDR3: CASSSTENIQYF
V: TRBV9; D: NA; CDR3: CASSMWGSADTQYF
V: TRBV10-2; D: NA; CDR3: CASSEANGGPDTQYF
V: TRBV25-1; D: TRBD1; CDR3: CASSRFRDRSDTQYF
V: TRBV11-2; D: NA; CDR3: CATSLMGRNNEQFF
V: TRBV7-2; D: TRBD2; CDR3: CASSQERGSYNEQFF